This is a list of T cell receptor beta chains from one sample in a study of blood T cell repertoires in COVID-19. The data were produced by immunoSEQ multiplex PCR, yet TCRdb's version contains in-frame clones alone and is incomplete. The sample gives about 49,000 clones, approximately 82% of which show up once; roughly an eighth is in the top ten. Sequencing was performed on peripheral blood. All receptors derive from a human donor in a cohort sampled during active COVID-19. Both conserved end residues are part of each CDR3. D genes are given only for firm matches. Rows may omit the clone size; those that give it use once, few, many or a size class.

D gene: .; V gene: TRBV12-3/TRBV12-4; J gene: TRBJ1-5; clone size: .; CDR3 DNA: TGTGCCAGCAGTTTTTCCACTGCGGGGCCCCAGCATTTT; CDR3 protein: CASSFSTAGPQHF
D gene: TRBD1; V gene: TRBV4-3; J gene: TRBJ2-1; clone size: .; CDR3 DNA: TGCGCCAGCAGCCACGACAGGGATGTCTACAATGAGCAGTTCTTC; CDR3 protein: CASSHDRDVYNEQFF
D gene: .; V gene: TRBV4-3; J gene: TRBJ2-7; clone size: .; CDR3 DNA: TGCGCCAGCAGCCAAGAAAGGAGCTCCTACGAGCAGTACTTC; CDR3 protein: CASSQERSSYEQYF
D gene: .; V gene: TRBV9; J gene: TRBJ2-7; clone size: .; CDR3 DNA: TGTGCCAGCAGCGTAGGGAAAGCGGAAACGTCCTACGAGCAGTACTTC; CDR3 protein: CASSVGKAETSYEQYF
D gene: .; V gene: TRBV27; J gene: TRBJ2-7; clone size: .; CDR3 DNA: TGTGCCAGCAGTTTATCCGGTTACGAGCAGTACTTC; CDR3 protein: CASSLSGYEQYF
D gene: TRBD1; V gene: TRBV30; J gene: TRBJ1-2; clone size: .; CDR3 DNA: TGTGCCTGGAGTGCACTTGACAGGGTGGCCCCGTACACCTTC; CDR3 protein: CAWSALDRVAPYTF
D gene: .; V gene: TRBV29-1; J gene: TRBJ2-6; clone size: .; CDR3 DNA: TGCAGCTCTTTCGGAGGGGATGCTGGGGCCAACGTCCTGACTTTC; CDR3 protein: CSSFGGDAGANVLTF
D gene: .; V gene: TRBV6-5; J gene: TRBJ2-7; clone size: .; CDR3 DNA: TGTGCCAGCAGTTACCGGCCGGACATCTGGTACGAGCAGTACTTC; CDR3 protein: CASSYRPDIWYEQYF
D gene: .; V gene: TRBV28; J gene: TRBJ1-4; clone size: .; CDR3 DNA: TGTGCCAGCAGTTTTCGGCGGGCTACGGAAAAACTGTTTTTT; CDR3 protein: CASSFRRATEKLFF
D gene: .; V gene: TRBV6-5; J gene: TRBJ1-4; clone size: .; CDR3 DNA: TGTGCCAGCAGTAACAGGGTTACTAATGAAAAACTGTTTTTT; CDR3 protein: CASSNRVTNEKLFF
D gene: .; V gene: TRBV10-1; J gene: TRBJ2-7; clone size: .; CDR3 DNA: TGCGCCAGCAGTGGCAGGGTTATCGACGAGCAGTACTTC; CDR3 protein: CASSGRVIDEQYF
D gene: .; V gene: TRBV13; J gene: TRBJ1-1; clone size: .; CDR3 DNA: TGTGCCAGCAGCTCCTCGAACACTGAAGCTTTCTTT; CDR3 protein: CASSSSNTEAFF
D gene: .; V gene: TRBV7-9; J gene: TRBJ2-7; clone size: .; CDR3 DNA: TGTGCCAGCAGCTTACAGGGGGGAGGTTACGAGCAGTACTTC; CDR3 protein: CASSLQGGGYEQYF
D gene: .; V gene: TRBV3-1/TRBV3-2; J gene: TRBJ1-1; clone size: .; CDR3 DNA: TGTGCCAGCAGCCAAGATGTGTATTTTATGGAGAGGGAGAACACTGAAGCTTTCTTT; CDR3 protein: CASSQDVYFMERENTEAFF
D gene: .; V gene: TRBV4-1; J gene: TRBJ2-7; clone size: .; CDR3 DNA: TGCGCCAGCAGCCAGGGTATCGGAGACTCCTACGAGCAGTACTTC; CDR3 protein: CASSQGIGDSYEQYF
D gene: TRBD2; V gene: TRBV9; J gene: TRBJ2-3; clone size: .; CDR3 DNA: TGTGCCAGCAGCCTTGAGAGCGGGGCTAGCACAGATACGCAGTATTTT; CDR3 protein: CASSLESGASTDTQYF
D gene: TRBD2; V gene: TRBV27; J gene: TRBJ2-2; clone size: .; CDR3 DNA: TGTGCCAGCAGTTCCCGGGGGAGGGTGAACACCGGGGAGCTGTTTTTT; CDR3 protein: CASSSRGRVNTGELFF
D gene: TRBD1; V gene: TRBV24-1; J gene: TRBJ1-6; clone size: few; CDR3 DNA: TGTGCCACCAGTGACGCCGGACAGGGAGGTTCACCCCTCCACTTT; CDR3 protein: CATSDAGQGGSPLHF
D gene: TRBD1; V gene: TRBV19; J gene: TRBJ1-6; clone size: many; CDR3 DNA: TGTGCCAGTAGTAACCGGGACAGTTCGGATTCACCCCTCCACTTT; CDR3 protein: CASSNRDSSDSPLHF
D gene: .; V gene: TRBV7-2; J gene: TRBJ1-1; clone size: .; CDR3 DNA: TGTGCCAGCAGCTTAGGACAGGACAAAGCTTTCTTT; CDR3 protein: CASSLGQDKAFF
D gene: .; V gene: TRBV6-4; J gene: TRBJ1-3; clone size: .; CDR3 DNA: TGTGCCAGGATGGGCCCCGAACCCCCACCTGGAAACACCATATATTTT; CDR3 protein: CARMGPEPPPGNTIYF
D gene: TRBD2; V gene: TRBV24-1; J gene: TRBJ2-7; clone size: .; CDR3 DNA: TGTGCCACCAGTGCCCTCACTAGCGGGGCGACCTACGAGCAGTACTTC; CDR3 protein: CATSALTSGATYEQYF
D gene: .; V gene: TRBV5-6; J gene: TRBJ2-2; clone size: .; CDR3 DNA: TGTGCCAGCAGCTTTAGGGGATCGAGGACCGGGGAGCTGTTTTTT; CDR3 protein: CASSFRGSRTGELFF